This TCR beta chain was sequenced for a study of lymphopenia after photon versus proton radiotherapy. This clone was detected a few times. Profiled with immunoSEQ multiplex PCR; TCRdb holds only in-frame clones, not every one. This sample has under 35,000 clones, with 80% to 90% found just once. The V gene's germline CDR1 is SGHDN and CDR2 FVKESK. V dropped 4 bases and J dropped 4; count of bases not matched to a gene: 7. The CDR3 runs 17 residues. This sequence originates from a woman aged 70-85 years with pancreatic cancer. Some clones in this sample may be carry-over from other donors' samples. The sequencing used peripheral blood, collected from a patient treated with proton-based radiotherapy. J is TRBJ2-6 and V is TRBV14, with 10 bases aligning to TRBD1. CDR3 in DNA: TGTGCCAGCAGCCGCGGACAGGGGGTATTCGGGGCCAACGTCCTGACTTTC. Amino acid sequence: CASSRGQGVFGANVLTF.